This T cell receptor beta chain was found in a study of post-analysis software for immune sequencing data. Study information: Included courses were relapsing-remitting and secondary progressive multiple sclerosis; progressive-relapsing multiple sclerosis was also included.

Concerning this clonotype itself: Its specificity is not known.

The study, taken as a whole, reports: Relative to controls, patients with multiple sclerosis showed significantly lower normalized Chao1 diversity. Pronounced co-clustering by F measure was evident among identically batched samples.

Libraries were made from TCR beta cDNA, and they carried unique molecular identifiers. Researchers reported some 500,000 cDNA molecules coming from roughly 1 to 10 million T cells. From the PCR reads, TCRdb called clonotypes with MiXCR, one entry per CDR3 protein. The sample yields approximately 630,000 distinct CDR3 sequences, 55% to 60% seen once. The specimen was blood. The clonotype was recovered from a girl aged 2 to 10 with multiple sclerosis.

The CDR3 loop is CASSLGLSGGDTQYF. The CDR3, as DNA: TGTGCCAGCAGTTTAGGTTTGTCAGGGGGAGATACGCAGTATTTT. The rearrangement links TRBV28 to TRBJ2-3; TRBD1 matches at 7 bases. The germline CDR1 and CDR2 sequences are MDHEN and SYDVKM. The trim removed 2 bases at V and 5 bases at J, leaving 7 bases unmatched. CDR3 length: 15 residues.